The 7 T cell receptor beta chains given below trace back to one sample, sequenced in a study of neurological immune-mediated disorders (dated by TCRdb to between 2019 and 2020). Library method: 5' RACE. Instrument on record: Illumina HiSeq 2500. TCRdb applied fastp at Q25 and MiXCR to the public reads, then kept only in-frame beta chains. Each entry merges the rows of one CDR3 protein and shows their most common DNA and genes. The sample table holds fewer than 110,000 distinct CDR3 sequences, of which 10% to 14% were seen once. In total, the top ten clones hold about 3.1% of the sample. Explained via the paper, the time point label denotes: longitudinal time-point 3. Material: PBMCs. Receptor source: a female donor with HTLV-1-associated myelopathy (HAM/TSP).

The gene calls are TRBV5-1 and TRBJ1-2, with D perhaps TRBD1 (6 bases). Germline CDR1 is SGHRS and CDR2 is YFSETQ. This CDR3 has 13 amino acids. The V end lost 6 bases, the J end lost 2 bases, and 11 bases lay between the germline ends. The CDR3 bases are TGCGCCAGCACCACCCAGGGGAACTATGGCTACACCTTC. It yields the protein CASTTQGNYGYTF.

In its sample, this clonotype was seen many times. The chain has TRBV5-1 and TRBJ1-2; TRBD1 agrees at 7 bases. The ends lost 0 bases at V and 6 bases at J; junction bases unmatched: 8. Germline V gives CDR1 SGHRS, CDR2 YFSETQ. This CDR3 has 15 amino acids. The CDR3 sequence: CASSLAVGQADGYTF. DNA of the CDR3: TGCGCCAGCAGCTTGGCGGTCGGACAGGCGGATGGCTACACCTTC.

This clonotype appeared many times. V is TRBV11-2 and J is TRBJ2-1; 7 positions agree with TRBD1. The CDR3 has 15 amino acids. Germline loops: CDR1 SGHAT, CDR2 FQNNGV. Trimming at V came to 5 bases and at J to 4 bases, leaving 8 bases not matched to a gene. The CDR3 loop reads CASSPGTAPYNEQFF. CDR3 DNA sequence: TGTGCCAGCAGCCCCGGGACAGCACCTTACAATGAGCAGTTCTTC.

This clonotype was detected many times. The chain is built from TRBV20-1 and TRBJ1-1; no reliable D call. The CDR3 extends over 13 amino acids. Looked up from germline, CDR1 is DFQATT and CDR2 is SNEGSKA (reference sequence). Trimming took off 2 bases at V and 0 bases at J, with 7 bases between the two ends. CDR3 residues: CSARSDLNTEAFF. CDR3 coding DNA: TGCAGTGCTAGATCGGATTTGAACACTGAAGCTTTCTTT.

This clonotype was counted many times. This sequence joins TRBV5-1 and TRBJ2-2; a possible D gene is TRBD2 (6 bases). Looked up from germline, CDR1 is SGHRS and CDR2 is YFSETQ. Trimming removed 0 bases at V and 6 bases at J, with 15 bases between. The CDR3 contains 16 residues. The CDR3 spells CASSLAGGRMAGELFF. CDR3 nucleotides: TGCGCCAGCAGCTTGGCCGGGGGTCGGATGGCCGGGGAGCTGTTTTTT.

Points on this clonotype: Given a much more abundant clone one base away, this may be a read error. In nucleotides, the CDR3 is TGTGCCAGCAGCCACCAATCCGGGACAGGGAGGACAGGTACGCAGTATTTT. Its translation is CASSHQSGTGRTGTQYF. The chain recombines TRBV7-9 with TRBJ2-3; 9 nucleotides align to TRBD1. Germline loops: CDR1 SEHNR, CDR2 FQNEAQ (reference sequence). The length of the CDR3 is 17 residues.

The chain links TRBV5-5 to TRBJ2-1; 7 nucleotides line up with TRBD1. V trimming: 4 bases; J trimming: 1 base; junction bases outside the gene matches: 5. CDR3 length: 15 amino acids. Germline V gives CDR1 SGHKS, CDR2 YYEKEE (reference sequence). For the CDR3, the DNA is TGTGCCAGCAGCCGGTCGGGACAGTCCTACAATGAGCAGTTCTTC. This codes for CASSRSGQSYNEQFF.